The 15 T cell receptor beta chains below were found in one sample sequenced in a study of control samples from healthy donors and cancer patients. Clones were sequenced by immunoSEQ multiplex PCR, and TCRdb holds only the in-frame ones, with some missing. There are 110,000 or so clones in the sample; about 80% occur only once, and about 7% lies in the top ten. Material for sequencing was blood. Source of these receptors: a man between 18 and 35 years old in good health.

The chain couples TRBV29-1 to TRBJ2-3, with 7 bases lining up with TRBD2. V trimming: 6 bases; J trimming: 2 bases; junction bases outside the gene matches: 8. This CDR3 has 14 residues. Germline CDR1 reads SQVTM; CDR2 reads ANQGSEA. The CDR3 coding sequence is TGCAGCGTGATGACTAGCCCCCTCACAGATACGCAGTATTTT. Its protein is CSVMTSPLTDTQYF.

The chain couples TRBV7-2 to TRBJ1-3, with no clear D. Trimming pared 2 bases from V and 2 bases from J, leaving 7 bases between. This CDR3 is 14 amino acids long. In germline, CDR1 is SGHTA, CDR2 FQGNSA. The CDR3 spells CASSLPSAGNTIYF. The CDR3 nucleotides are TGTGCCAGCAGCTTACCCTCTGCTGGAAACACCATATATTTT.

J is TRBJ1-4 and V is TRBV12-3 or TRBV12-4; no definite D call. The CDR3 has 9 residues. The V end was cut by 10 bases, the J end by 10 bases, with 7 bases between. In nucleotides, the CDR3 is TGTGCCACCCATCCAAAACTGTTTTTT. This encodes CATHPKLFF.

J is TRBJ1-1 and V is TRBV10-3, with 8 bases matching TRBD1. Germline CDR1 is ENHRY and CDR2 is SYGVKD. The CDR3 is 18 residues long. The V segment lost 0 bases and the J segment 2 bases; nucleotides outside the gene matches: 11. The CDR3 nucleotides are TGTGCCATCAGTGAGTCGAATTCCCGACAGGGGAGAAACACTGAAGCTTTCTTT. It yields the protein CAISESNSRQGRNTEAFF.

The CDR3 loop reads CASRPWDRANQPQHF. The CDR3 coding sequence is TGTGCCAGCAGACCTTGGGACAGGGCCAATCAGCCCCAGCATTTT. The gene calls are TRBV6-5 and TRBJ1-5; 9 nucleotides align to TRBD1. Germline lookup yields CDR1 MNHEY and CDR2 SVGAGI. Trimming cost V 6 bases and J 3 bases; bases outside gene matches: 6. The CDR3 length is 15 residues.

The chain couples TRBV9 to TRBJ2-3, with 11 bases lining up with TRBD2. The CDR3 length is 18 residues. CDR1 and CDR2 from the germline V gene are SGDLS and YYNGEE. Unmatched junction bases numbered 10, after V lost 4 bases and J lost 0 bases. CDR3 loop: CASSRGTSGYSSTDTQYF. CDR3 nucleotides: TGTGCCAGCAGCCGAGGGACTAGCGGTTACTCTAGCACAGATACGCAGTATTTT.

The chain combines TRBV4-3 with TRBJ2-6; tentatively, D is TRBD2 (6 bases). V lost 3 bases, J lost 2 bases, and 11 bases lay in between. From germline, CDR1 is LGHNA and CDR2 YSLEER. This CDR3 spans 16 amino acids. CDR3 DNA: TGCGCCAGCAGCCAGGAGGAGGGGACTGGGGCCAACGTCCTGACTTTC. Amino acids: CASSQEEGTGANVLTF.

The chain is built from TRBV3-1 (or the pseudogene TRBV3-2) and TRBJ1-6; TRBD1 might be the D (5 bases). The CDR3 is 16 residues long. Trimming took 3 bases from V and 0 from J, leaving 9 bases between them. Germline CDR1 reads LGHDT; CDR2 reads YNNKEL (reference sequence). The CDR3 DNA is TGTGCCAGCAGCCAGGGGCATAGCTCCTATAATTCACCCCTCCACTTT. Translated, it gives CASSQGHSSYNSPLHF.

The chain couples TRBV24-1 to TRBJ2-3; D could derive from TRBD1 or TRBD2 (5 bases each). The CDR3 sequence is 14 residues long. CDR1 is KGHDR, CDR2 SFDVKD, per germline. The germline V and J ends were trimmed by 8 bases and 2 bases, with 13 bases remaining between them. The CDR3 sequence is CATKGTEPTDTQYF. The CDR3 coding sequence is TGTGCCACCAAGGGGACGGAACCCACAGATACGCAGTATTTT.

The chain couples TRBV4-2 to TRBJ1-5; perhaps TRBD1 as D (6 bases). Germline CDR1 and CDR2: LGHNA and YNFKEQ. The CDR3 extends over 16 amino acids. The V end was cut by 1 base, the J end by 1 base, with 11 bases between. The CDR3: CASSQAAGESNQPQHF. The CDR3 bases are TGTGCCAGCAGCCAAGCCGCAGGGGAAAGCAATCAGCCCCAGCATTTT.

The chain joins TRBV4-2 to TRBJ1-1, with a possible D match to TRBD1 (5 bases). In germline, CDR1 is LGHNA, CDR2 YNFKEQ. Deletions cut 4 bases from V and 1 base from J, with 16 bases between. There are 16 residues in the CDR3. CDR3 in amino acids: CASSPEQGVKNTEAFF. The DNA for the CDR3 is TGTGCCAGCAGCCCAGAGCAGGGCGTTAAGAACACTGAAGCTTTCTTT.

This chain connects TRBV5-6 to TRBJ2-7; a possible D gene is TRBD2 (6 bases). The CDR3 loop spans 15 amino acids. The germline V and J ends were trimmed by 4 bases and 2 bases, with 16 bases remaining between them. The germline V gene encodes CDR1 SGHDT and CDR2 YYEEEE. CDR3 sequence reads: CASSLIFAGPYEQYV. The CDR3 DNA reads as TGTGCCAGCAGCCTAATTTTCGCGGGGCCCTACGAGCAGTACGTC.

This clone was picked up one time. This chain links TRBV7-9 with TRBJ2-7; maybe TRBD1 (6 bases). CDR3 length equals 12 residues. Germline assignment: CDR1 SEHNR and CDR2 FQNEAQ (reference sequence). The germline V and J ends were trimmed by 4 bases and 7 bases, with 11 bases remaining between them. The chain's CDR3 is CASSSQGWEQYF. The DNA for the CDR3 is TGTGCCAGCAGCTCACAGGGCTGGGAGCAGTACTTC. Complete variable domain (other parts from reference TRBV7-9 and TRBJ2-7): DTGVSQNPRHKITKRGQNVTFRCDPISEHNRLYWYRQTLGQGPEFLTYFQNEAQLEKSRLLSDRFSAERPKGSFSTLEIQRTEQGDSAMYLCASSSQGWEQYFGPGTRLTVT.

This clone was counted only a few times. The V and J genes are TRBV28 and TRBJ1-5; weak D call: TRBD1 (5 bases). With 3 bases removed from V and 3 bases from J, the gap between germline ends came to 12 bases. The CDR3 has 15 amino acids. Germline lookup yields CDR1 MDHEN and CDR2 SYDVKM. Here the CDR3 DNA reads TGTGCCAGCAGTTTTACAGGAGCATACAATCAGCCCCAGCATTTT. It translates to CASSFTGAYNQPQHF.

The chain is built from TRBV5-1 and TRBJ1-4; 9 bases fit TRBD1. Germline CDR1 reads SGHRS; CDR2 reads YFSETQ. CDR3 length equals 15 residues. J was trimmed by 8 bases and V by 0 bases; bases with no gene match: 5. The CDR3 DNA follows: TGCGCCAGCAGCTTGGGGACAGGGGTATGGGAAAAACTGTTTTTT. Translated: CASSLGTGVWEKLFF.